The rows below give T cell receptor beta chains drawn from one sample of a study of breast tumors, draining lymph nodes, adjacent tissues. TCRdb passed the multiplex PCR reads through MiXCR, listing each CDR3 protein once. This table has roughly 130,000 distinct CDR3 sequences, just under 20% appearing once. The sequenced sample consisted of axillary lymph node tissue. These receptors all stem from a female donor with breast cancer. Some clones in this sample may be carry-over from other donors' samples. CDR3s include the opening cysteine and the closing phenylalanine or tryptophan. D genes are given only for firm matches.

d_call v_call cdr3_aa
TRBD2 TRBV4-2 CASSQDGGGLADTQYF
TRBD2 TRBV2 CASRWASGSSGEQFF
NA TRBV5-1 CASSLGDGNYGYTF
TRBD2 TRBV20-1 CSAPFGGSVGEQYF
NA TRBV6-1 CASSERGNRYSNQPQHF
NA TRBV18 CASSQFYGYTF
NA TRBV30 CAWTGLAGSETQYF
NA TRBV4-1 CASSQGGGGSFYGYTF
NA TRBV28 CASSFLLTNEKLFF
TRBD1 TRBV7-9 CASSLDRGGGNTIYF
TRBD2 TRBV7-9 CASSSERGRAYEQYF
NA TRBV6-5 CASSYDGQQPQHF
TRBD1 TRBV11-2 CASSPSPGTGETDTQYF
TRBD2 TRBV7-9 CASRLRAGSDTDTQYF
TRBD1 TRBV12-3/TRBV12-4 CASTQGLQETQYF
TRBD2 TRBV24-1 CATSDPLAGGLDTQYF
NA TRBV15 CATSRDFPGGGDEQYF
TRBD1 TRBV20-1 CSAWEFGTGLDNGNQPQHF
NA TRBV7-9 CASSTQTGYGNEKLFF
NA TRBV7-9 CASSLASAAGQYF
TRBD1 TRBV6-6 CASNPGGSNYGYTF
TRBD2 TRBV5-1 CASSLVGLANNEQFF
NA TRBV5-1 CASLNPQLSGANVLTF
NA TRBV19 CASSMAGDYEKLFF
TRBD1 TRBV6-1 CASSGQGASTDTQYF
NA TRBV7-9 CASSPQGSGEKLFF
NA TRBV7-9 CAGSILGGRDNYGYTF
NA TRBV20-1 CSARPNKATGANVLTF
NA TRBV4-2 CASSQDFSYEQYF
NA TRBV29-1 CSVPGTSNTEAFF
NA TRBV5-1 CASSLGDTTDTQYF